These 8 T cell receptor beta chains originate from one sample sequenced in a study of a mutant IDH1 vaccine in newly diagnosed glioma. Time point: week 35, safety follow-up. Vaccinated patients received 300 ug of mutant IDH1 20-mer peptide per dose, with topical imiquimod. No cognate antigen is known for these TCRs. Assay used: immunoSEQ multiplex PCR; TCRdb lists only in-frame clones, some missing. The sample records 45,000 to 60,000 clones, around nine tenths being singletons. The material was PBMCs, obtained from a glioma patient whose treatment included an IDH1 peptide vaccine. The receptors stem from a middle-aged woman with glioma.

CDR3 nucleotide sequence: TGTGCCAGCAGCTTCTCCGGGAAATATGGCTACACCTTC. The encoded protein is CASSFSGKYGYTF. The rearrangement joins TRBV5-4 to TRBJ1-2; D not resolved. The V and J ends lost 2 bases and 5 bases respectively, with 10 bases between them. The CDR3 spans 13 residues. The germline V gene has CDR1 SGHNT and CDR2 YYREEE (reference sequence). The full variable domain, in which reference TRBV5-4 and TRBJ1-2 provide the parts outside the CDR3, is ETGVTQSPTHLIKTRGQQVTLRCSSQSGHNTVSWYQQALGQGPQFIFQYYREEENGRGNFPPRFSGLQFPNYSSELNVNALELDDSALYLCASSFSGKYGYTFGSGTRLTVV.

The chain couples TRBV7-3 to TRBJ2-5; TRBD2 matches at 11 bases. Germline loops: CDR1 SGHTA, CDR2 FQGTGA. Losses at the gene ends were 5 bases for V and 5 bases for J; bases not matched to a gene: 13. The CDR3 length is 17 residues. The CDR3 sequence is CASSPSGVAGGRETQYF. The CDR3 DNA sequence: TGTGCCAGCAGCCCCTCGGGTGTAGCGGGAGGGAGGGAGACCCAGTACTTC. The whole variable domain, filled in from reference TRBV7-3 and TRBJ2-5, reads GAGVSQTPSNKVTEKGKYVELRCDPISGHTALYWYRQSLGQGPEFLIYFQGTGAADDSGLPNDRFFAVRPEGSVSTLKIQRTERGDSAVYLCASSPSGVAGGRETQYFGPGTRLLVL.

CDR3 DNA: TGTGCCAGCAGTTTATTGTCGGGACTAGCGCGAGATGGGGCGGATACGCAGTATTTT. Its translation is CASSLLSGLARDGADTQYF. The V gene is TRBV27, the J gene TRBJ2-3; 10 nucleotides align to TRBD2. The CDR3 runs to 19 residues. The germline gives CDR1 MNHEY, CDR2 SMNVEV (reference sequence). Trimming removed 1 base from V and 6 bases from J; junction bases left unmatched: 16.

V gene TRBV5-1 combines with J gene TRBJ1-1; a weak D match, TRBD1 (6 bases). Germline-derived CDR1 and CDR2 are SGHRS and YFSETQ. The CDR3 loop spans 16 amino acids. V dropped 2 bases and J dropped 4 bases, with 18 bases sitting between them. This CDR3 reads CASSFASTGWTTEAFF. The CDR3 DNA reads as TGCGCCAGCAGCTTTGCCTCTACAGGGTGGACCACTGAAGCTTTCTTT.

The sample holds a few counts of this clone. The genes are TRBV4-1 and TRBJ1-2; D uncertain. Per germline, CDR1 MGHRA and CDR2 YSYEKL. There are 14 residues in the CDR3. V dropped 2 bases and J dropped 2 bases, with 9 bases sitting between them. The CDR3 coding sequence is TGCGCCAGCAGCCAATTGGCGGGCAACTATGGCTACACCTTC. As protein: CASSQLAGNYGYTF.

This rearrangement joins TRBV5-5 to TRBJ1-4; 7 positions match TRBD1. The CDR3 totals 14 residues. The trim removed 3 bases at V and 1 base at J, leaving 0 bases unmatched. Per the germline V gene, CDR1 is SGHKS and CDR2 is YYEKEE (reference sequence). The CDR3 is CASSWDRTNEKLFF. The DNA of the CDR3 is TGTGCCAGCAGCTGGGACAGAACTAATGAAAAACTGTTTTTT.

This sequence joins TRBV5-1 and TRBJ2-1; D is uncertain. V dropped 0 bases and J dropped 0 bases, with 7 bases sitting between them. Germline CDR1 SGHRS, CDR2 YFSETQ. The CDR3 is 15 residues long. The CDR3 DNA reads TGCGCCAGCAGCTTGGGTGCACACTCCTACAATGAGCAGTTCTTC. Residues: CASSLGAHSYNEQFF.

CDR3 in amino acids: CASSQLAGGTSTDTQYF. CDR3 nucleotides: TGTGCCAGCAGCCAGTTAGCGGGGGGAACTAGCACAGATACGCAGTATTTT. V is TRBV7-6 and J is TRBJ2-3, with 10 bases identical to TRBD2. V trimming: 5 bases; J trimming: 0 bases; junction bases outside the gene matches: 8. CDR3 size: 17 residues. Germline V gene data show CDR1 as SGHVS and CDR2 as FNYEAQ. The complete variable domain, with remaining parts taken from reference TRBV7-6 and TRBJ2-3, reads GAGVSQSPRYKVTKRGQDVALRCDPISGHVSLYWYRQALGQGPEFLTYFNYEAQQDKSGLPNDRFSAERPEGSISTLTIQRTEQRDSAMYRCASSQLAGGTSTDTQYFGPGTRLTVL.